One and the same sample provided the 19 T cell receptor beta chains below, sequenced in a study of somatic mutations in cytotoxic T cells in rheumatoid arthritis. The protocol was immunoSEQ multiplex PCR, while the TCRdb copy is restricted to in-frame clones and leaves out a portion. The sample lists around 20,000 clones; about 80% were seen once. Source material: CD8+ T cells sorted from blood. These receptors were obtained from a man in his late teens or twenties with rheumatoid arthritis.

The chain links TRBV4-1 to TRBJ1-3; TRBD1 matches at 9 bases. The CDR3 is 15 amino acids. Germline V gene sequence: CDR1 MGHRA, CDR2 YSYEKL. Trimming removed 6 bases from V and 3 bases from J; junction bases left unmatched: 6. In DNA form, the CDR3 reads TGCGCCAGCAGTCCCGGGACAGGGTTTGGAAACACCATATATTTT. Residues: CASSPGTGFGNTIYF.

The genes are TRBV27 and TRBJ1-2; D remains unclear. CDR3 length equals 11 residues. Between the trimmed V and J ends, which lost 10 bases and 6 bases, there was a span of 12 bases. Germline CDR1 and CDR2: MNHEY and SMNVEV (reference sequence). This CDR3 is CATADLDGYTF. CDR3 sequence (DNA): TGTGCCACCGCGGATCTGGATGGCTACACCTTC.

The chain uses TRBV19 and TRBJ2-2; 10 nucleotides line up with TRBD1. The CDR3 consists of 15 residues. Trimming removed 1 base from V and 6 bases from J; junction bases left unmatched: 2. Germline CDR1 LNHDA, CDR2 SQIVND (reference sequence). CDR3 nucleotide sequence: TGTGCCAGTAGTATAGGACAGGGGGCGGCCGGGGAGCTGTTTTTT. It codes for CASSIGQGAAGELFF.

The chain uses TRBV6-4 and TRBJ2-3; D possibly uses TRBD1 or TRBD2 (5 bases each). CDR1 is MRHNA and CDR2 is SNTAGT in the germline V gene. This CDR3 region has 16 residues. Trimming removed 0 bases at V and 1 base at J, with 11 bases between. CDR3 amino acids: CASSDSSGGGTDTQYF. CDR3 sequence (DNA): TGTGCCAGCAGTGACTCGAGTGGGGGAGGCACAGATACGCAGTATTTT.

The chain joins TRBV7-2 to TRBJ2-1, with TRBD2 matching 8 bases. CDR1 is SGHTA and CDR2 is FQGNSA in the germline V gene. The CDR3 spans 15 residues. Trimming cost V 1 base and J 9 bases; bases outside gene matches: 8. The CDR3 DNA reads as TGTGCCAGCAGCTTAGACTGGGCGGGGGGTGGTGAGCAGTTCTTC. It yields the protein CASSLDWAGGGEQFF. Drawing the rest from reference TRBV7-2 and TRBJ2-1, the complete variable domain is GAGVSQSPSNKVTEKGKDVELRCDPISGHTALYWYRQSLGQGLEFLIYFQGNSAPDKSGLPSDRFSAERTGGSVSTLTIQRTQQEDSAVYLCASSLDWAGGGEQFFGPGTRLTVL.

The chain carries TRBV21-1 and TRBJ1-4. TRBV21-1 is flagged as a pseudogene. The CDR3 loop spans 15 amino acids. The CDR3 bases are TGTGCCAGCAGTCGACGTCTTGCAACTAATGAAAAACTGTTTTTT. Its translation is CASSRRLATNEKLFF.

The V call is TRBV30, the J call TRBJ1-5; TRBD1 agrees at 10 bases. The junction had 4 bases not matched to a gene; V was cut back by 1 base and J by 4 bases. The CDR3 covers 15 residues. Germline V gene lookup returns CDR1 GTSNPN and CDR2 SVGIG (reference sequence). CDR3 coding DNA: TGTGCCTGGAGTGGACAGGGGGCTTGGAATCAGCCCCAGCATTTT. It translates to CAWSGQGAWNQPQHF.

This clone is a singleton in its sample. V gene TRBV7-9 combines with J gene TRBJ1-1; 9 bases align to TRBD1. V lost 5 bases, J lost 10 bases, and 5 bases stayed unmatched. CDR3 length: 12 residues. Germline CDR1 SEHNR, CDR2 FQNEAQ (reference sequence). This CDR3 reads CASSGTGQLAFF. DNA of the CDR3: TGTGCCAGCAGCGGGACAGGGCAATTAGCTTTCTTT.

This sequence joins TRBV28 and TRBJ2-7, with D possibly TRBD2 on 6 matching bases. Germline assignment: CDR1 MDHEN and CDR2 SYDVKM. The CDR3 loop spans 13 amino acids. V was cut by 8 bases and J by 6 bases, with 17 bases left in between. CDR3 sequence: CASRHRREVEQYF. CDR3 DNA sequence: TGTGCCAGCCGTCATAGGAGGGAGGTCGAGCAGTACTTC.

The sample holds one count of this clone. The chain employs TRBV18 and TRBJ1-1; D unclear. V lost 2 bases to trimming and J lost 9 bases, with 31 bases between them. Germline V lookup: CDR1 KGHSH, CDR2 LQKENI. CDR3 length: 19 residues. Written as DNA, the CDR3 is TGTGCCAGCTCACCATCGGACGGCATCGACTCCGGTGTTTATGGGAAAGCTTTCTTT. Its translation: CASSPSDGIDSGVYGKAFF.

This sequence joins TRBV6-1 and TRBJ1-1; 11 bases align to TRBD1. Germline CDR1 is MNHNS and CDR2 is SASEGT. V gave up 1 base and J gave up 7 bases; unmatched junction bases: 5. This CDR3 comprises 15 residues. CDR3 residues: CASSEGTGGAGEAFF. The CDR3 bases are TGTGCCAGCAGTGAAGGGACAGGGGGCGCCGGTGAAGCTTTCTTT.

About this clone itself: The DNA is omitted, as the CDR3 cannot be located on it reliably, and the CDR3 follows TCRdb's listing. The chain recombines TRBV27 with TRBJ2-3; TRBD2 was called by the table and not checked on the DNA. From its first to its last residue, the CDR3 has 16 amino acids. Germline values: CDR1 MNHEY, CDR2 SMNVEV (reference sequence). CDR3 loop: CASSSSRVQRTDTQYF.

The rearrangement joins TRBV5-1 to TRBJ2-7, with unresolved D. V shed 0 bases and J shed 0 bases, with 10 bases lying between them. Germline values: CDR1 SGHRS, CDR2 YFSETQ. CDR3 length: 15 residues. In DNA form, the CDR3 reads TGCGCCAGCAGCTTGGGGTCCAGGAGCTCCTACGAGCAGTACTTC. Translation gives CASSLGSRSSYEQYF.

The V and J genes are TRBV7-6 and TRBJ1-2, with D possibly being TRBD1 (5 bases). Germline V CDR1 and CDR2: SGHVS, FNYEAQ. The CDR3 is made up of 17 amino acids. Trimming removed 5 bases from V and 1 base from J, with 20 bases in between. CDR3 in amino acids: CASSPQSRGPVNYGYTF. The CDR3 region has the DNA TGTGCCAGCAGCCCGCAGAGTAGGGGACCGGTTAACTATGGCTACACCTTC.

The chain has TRBV7-9 and TRBJ1-5; D remains ambiguous. Germline V gives CDR1 SEHNR, CDR2 FQNEAQ (reference sequence). Between the trimmed V and J ends, which lost 3 bases and 2 bases, there was a span of 2 bases. The CDR3 is made up of 12 amino acids. In nucleotides, the CDR3 is TGTGCCAGCAGCTTCGGCAATCAGCCCCAGCATTTT. Translation gives CASSFGNQPQHF.

The CDR3 protein is CASSYSPTGTTYEQYF. The CDR3 DNA reads TGTGCCAGCAGTTACTCGCCGACAGGGACCACCTACGAGCAGTACTTC. The chain employs TRBV6-5 and TRBJ2-7; 7 nucleotides align to TRBD1. CDR1 MNHEY and CDR2 SVGAGI come from the germline V gene. The CDR3 is 16 residues long. V shed 0 bases and J 2 bases; nucleotides not matched to a gene: 7.

The chain has TRBV27 and TRBJ1-2; D gene uncertain. The V gene's germline CDR1 is MNHEY and CDR2 SMNVEV (reference sequence). Trimming removed 5 bases from V and 2 bases from J, with 9 bases in between. The CDR3 extends over 13 amino acids. As DNA, the CDR3 is TGTGCCAGCAGTCCGGCCCGCAACTATGGCTACACCTTC. As protein: CASSPARNYGYTF.

The DNA for the CDR3 is TGTGCCAGCAGTTTATCTAGCGGGGTCGGAGAGACCCAGTACTTC. Translating it yields CASSLSSGVGETQYF. V and J are TRBV27 and TRBJ2-5; 8 bases align to TRBD2. Germline CDR1 and CDR2: MNHEY and SMNVEV (reference sequence). Trimming cost V 0 bases and J 4 bases; bases outside gene matches: 4. This CDR3 has 15 amino acids.

The CDR3 DNA is TGTGCCAGCAGGGGGAGGGGGAATCATTCACCCCTCCACTTT. Protein sequence: CASRGRGNHSPLHF. The chain recombines TRBV6-1 with TRBJ1-6, with D possibly being TRBD1 (6 bases). Deletions cut 6 bases from V and 8 bases from J, with 14 bases between. This CDR3 region has 14 residues. Germline-derived CDR1 and CDR2 are MNHNS and SASEGT.